The entry below describes one TCR beta chain. Its specificity is not known. Deletions cut 0 bases from V and 0 bases from J, with 7 bases between. There are 14 residues in the CDR3. The V gene's germline CDR1 is SGHDT and CDR2 YYEEEE. PCR involved 60 Vbeta and 13 Jbeta primers. This table comes from immunoSEQ multiplex PCR, and its TCRdb copy is limited to in-frame clones, with some not included. The profile covers about 170,000 clones, with over 75% appearing a single time and 1% taken by the ten largest. These data belong to a study of cytomegalovirus exposure and HLA in healthy donors. For the study at large: In an earlier analysis, 95 million to 130 million unique TCR beta sequences were found from some 180 million T cells. Whole-study findings and limits: Later on, analysis showed that most CMV-associated TCR beta chains appeared to be HLA-restricted. TCR beta sequences reportedly predicted most subjects' HLA-A and HLA-B alleles accurately. The CMV antigen specificity of a few CMV-associated chains was confirmed through in vitro analysis.

This chain joins TRBV5-6 and TRBJ2-7; D not resolved. What was sequenced was PBMCs. The clonotype originates from a woman in her forties or fifties in good health and CMV-seropositive. CDR3 region: CASSLGVSSYEQYF. The CDR3 DNA reads as TGTGCCAGCAGCTTGGGCGTTTCCTCCTACGAGCAGTACTTC. Combining the CDR3 with reference TRBV5-6 and TRBJ2-7 gives the whole variable domain DAGVTQSPTHLIKTRGQQVTLRCSPKSGHDTVSWYQQALGQGPQFIFQYYEEEERQRGNFPDRFSGHQFPNYSSELNVNALLLGDSALYLCASSLGVSSYEQYFGPGTRLTVT.